The 11 T cell receptor beta chains reported below all come from one sample, sequenced in a study of graft-versus-host responses after intestinal transplantation. Some clones are missing from TCRdb's copy, which holds only in-frame ones; the method was immunoSEQ multiplex PCR. The sample carries about 99,000 clones, less than 90% recorded once. Antigens for these TCRs are unknown. The source material was unstimulated CD4+ T cells sorted from spleen or lymph node cells, sampled before intestinal transplant. The receptors derive from a human donor who received an intestinal transplant.

The count of this clone is one. This chain uses TRBV5-1 with TRBJ2-1, with 10 nucleotides matching TRBD2. The germline gives CDR1 SGHRS, CDR2 YFSETQ. J was trimmed by 6 bases and V by 5 bases; bases with no gene match: 8. This CDR3 is 15 amino acids long. DNA for the CDR3: TGCGCCAGCAGACCCAGCGGGGGGGCGGGCAATGAGCAGTTCTTC. Translated, it gives CASRPSGGAGNEQFF.

The chain couples TRBV19 to TRBJ2-3; 9 bases align to TRBD2. The ends lost 1 base at V and 1 base at J; junction bases unmatched: 0. The CDR3 runs 15 residues. Germline CDR1 and CDR2: LNHDA and SQIVND (reference sequence). The CDR3 protein is CASSIGLAGTDTQYF. DNA for the CDR3: TGTGCCAGTAGTATAGGACTAGCGGGCACAGATACGCAGTATTTT.

This rearrangement joins TRBV7-9 to TRBJ1-1; possibly TRBD1 for D (6 bases). Germline V gene data show CDR1 as SEHNR and CDR2 as FQNEAQ (reference sequence). CDR3 length: 14 residues. V was trimmed by 0 bases and J by 1 base, leaving 6 bases between them. The CDR3 reads CASSLATGNTEAFF. In nucleotides, the CDR3 is TGTGCCAGCAGCTTAGCGACAGGGAACACTGAAGCTTTCTTT.

This chain links TRBV9 with TRBJ1-2, with D unresolved. The CDR3 consists of 13 residues. From germline, CDR1 is SGDLS and CDR2 YYNGEE. V gave up 0 bases and J gave up 8 bases, with 11 bases separating them. CDR3 region: CASSVEEADGYTF. Here the CDR3 DNA reads TGTGCCAGCAGCGTAGAGGAAGCGGACGGCTACACCTTC.

The V and J genes are TRBV5-6 and TRBJ1-5; no reliable D call. Looked up from germline, CDR1 is SGHDT and CDR2 is YYEEEE. The CDR3 contains 12 residues. The V gene lost 5 bases and the J gene lost 5 bases, with 8 bases spanning the gap. The CDR3 loop is CASSRGYQPQHF. The CDR3 nucleotides read TGTGCCAGCAGTCGCGGCTATCAGCCCCAGCATTTT.

This clone was recorded once. The rearrangement joins TRBV5-1 to TRBJ1-1; a weak D match, TRBD1 (5 bases). This CDR3 has 17 residues. CDR1 SGHRS and CDR2 YFSETQ come from the germline V gene. Trimming removed 0 bases from V and 0 bases from J, with 15 bases in between. The CDR3 is CASSLVWRGGVNTEAFF. CDR3 DNA: TGCGCCAGCAGCTTGGTTTGGAGGGGAGGAGTGAACACTGAAGCTTTCTTT.

This clone was found a few times. V and J are TRBV6-5 and TRBJ1-2; TRBD1 is a possible D gene (5 bases). CDR1 is MNHEY, CDR2 SVGAGI, per germline. The CDR3 is 13 amino acids. V was pared by 5 bases and J by 8 bases, with 15 bases between. CDR3 amino acids: CASSAADKGGYTF. The CDR3 region has the DNA TGTGCCAGCAGTGCCGCGGACAAGGGAGGCTACACCTTC.

The chain links TRBV6-5 to TRBJ1-1; the match to TRBD1 covers 7 bases. V gave up 8 bases and J gave up 10 bases; unmatched junction bases: 7. From germline, CDR1 is MNHEY and CDR2 SVGAGI. This CDR3 contains 11 residues. CDR3 sequence: CASRRQGIAFF. CDR3 nucleotide sequence: TGTGCCAGCCGGAGACAGGGTATAGCTTTCTTT.

CDR3 protein: CASSPPGQGSTGELFF. The DNA for the CDR3 is TGTGCCAGCAGCCCCCCGGGGCAGGGGAGCACCGGGGAGCTGTTTTTT. V and J are TRBV28 and TRBJ2-2; D perhaps matches TRBD1 (6 bases). The CDR3 spans 16 residues. V lost 6 bases, J lost 4 bases, and 18 bases lay in between. CDR1 is MDHEN and CDR2 is SYDVKM in the germline V gene.

The chain links TRBV23-1 to TRBJ2-1; the match to TRBD1 covers 10 bases. TRBV23-1 counts as an open reading frame of uncertain function. This CDR3 is built from 15 residues. With V trimmed by 4 bases and J by 4 bases, 4 bases remained unmatched. The CDR3 DNA follows: TGCGCCAGCAGTCCTCAGGACAGGGGGTACAATGAGCAGTTCTTC. As protein: CASSPQDRGYNEQFF.

The chain has TRBV2 and TRBJ1-5; tentative D call: TRBD1 (5 bases). Germline CDR1 reads SNHLY; CDR2 reads FYNNEI. The length of the CDR3 is 16 residues. Deletions cut 1 base from V and 7 bases from J, with 17 bases between. The CDR3 nucleotides read TGTGCCAGCAGTGAAGGATGGTGGGGGTTAAGCCAGCCCCAGCATTTT. Translated, it gives CASSEGWWGLSQPQHF.